These 28 T cell receptor beta chains were all obtained from the same sample, sequenced in a study of cytomegalovirus exposure and HLA in healthy donors. The PCR used 60 Vbeta and 13 Jbeta primers. Sequencing used immunoSEQ multiplex PCR; TCRdb keeps in-frame clones, though not all of them. The sample has tens of thousands of clones, around 62% seen once. Sequenced input: PBMCs. The receptors shown here come from a woman younger than 45 in good health and CMV-seropositive.

This rearrangement joins TRBV7-3 to TRBJ2-3; 11 nucleotides line up with TRBD2. V shed 9 bases, J shed 3 bases, and the junction held 8 bases outside the gene matches. The CDR3 runs to 15 residues. CDR1 is SGHTA, CDR2 FQGTGA, per germline. The CDR3 coding sequence is TGTGCCAGGTTAGCGGGGGGGCCTGGGACAGATACGCAGTATTTT. Translated, it gives CARLAGGPGTDTQYF. The full variable domain, rest sourced from reference TRBV7-3 and TRBJ2-3, is GAGVSQTPSNKVTEKGKYVELRCDPISGHTALYWYRQSLGQGPEFLIYFQGTGAADDSGLPNDRFFAVRPEGSVSTLKIQRTERGDSAVYLCARLAGGPGTDTQYFGPGTRLTVL.

This chain connects TRBV7-2 to TRBJ1-5, with D possibly TRBD1 on 5 matching bases. The V gene's germline CDR1 is SGHTA and CDR2 FQGNSA. The CDR3 has 16 residues. V was shortened by 8 bases and J by 4 bases, with 21 bases between the two germline ends. The CDR3 loop is CASRPGTGDRNQPQHF. CDR3 sequence (DNA): TGTGCCAGCCGCCCTGGGACGGGGGATCGGAATCAGCCCCAGCATTTT.

The J gene is TRBJ1-5, the V gene TRBV4-1; possible D gene TRBD1, 6 bases. Germline values: CDR1 MGHRA, CDR2 YSYEKL. V lost 4 bases, J lost 5 bases, and 12 bases lay in between. This CDR3 spans 14 amino acids. CDR3 sequence: CASSPKAGDQPQHF. For the CDR3, the DNA is TGCGCCAGCAGCCCAAAAGCAGGGGATCAGCCCCAGCATTTT.

This clone was found a few times. The chain has TRBV28 and TRBJ1-1, with a weak D call TRBD1 (6 bases). The CDR3 is made up of 16 amino acids. The V end was cut by 5 bases, the J end by 0 bases, with 16 bases between. Germline CDR1 MDHEN, CDR2 SYDVKM. The CDR3 nucleotides read TGTGCCAGCAGTCCCCGGACAGCTAGGGTGAACACTGAAGCTTTCTTT. This translates into CASSPRTARVNTEAFF.

The rearrangement joins TRBV27 to TRBJ2-5, with TRBD1 matching over 10 bases. Germline-derived CDR1 and CDR2 are MNHEY and SMNVEV (reference sequence). The length of the CDR3 is 14 residues. The V segment lost 5 bases and the J segment 5 bases; nucleotides outside the gene matches: 5. The CDR3 loop reads CASSSGQGGETQYF. In DNA form, the CDR3 reads TGTGCCAGCAGTAGCGGACAGGGGGGCGAGACCCAGTACTTC.

V usage is TRBV27 and J usage is TRBJ2-1, with D possibly being TRBD1 (6 bases). Trimming left V 6 bases short and J 0 bases short, with 12 bases between. The length of the CDR3 is 15 residues. CDR1 is MNHEY, CDR2 SMNVEV, per germline (reference sequence). In DNA form, the CDR3 reads TGTGCCAGCAGCCTGGACAGCTACTCCTACAATGAGCAGTTCTTC. Amino acids: CASSLDSYSYNEQFF.

The chain carries TRBV21-1 and TRBJ1-6; TRBD1 is the table's D call, not checked against the DNA. TRBV21-1 is described as a pseudogene. This CDR3 is built from 13 residues. The CDR3 is CARNRQGNSPLHF. CDR3 bases: TGTGCCCGGAACCGACAGGGGAATTCACCCCTCCACTTT.

This CDR3 is CASSIVGSPYEQYF. DNA for the CDR3: TGTGCCAGTAGTATTGTGGGGAGCCCCTACGAGCAGTACTTC. The chain uses TRBV19 and TRBJ2-5, with D maybe TRBD2 (5 bases). The better agreement between TRBJ2-7 and the DNA end casts doubt on the J call. CDR3 length equals 14 residues. From germline, CDR1 is LNHDA and CDR2 SQIVND (reference sequence).

This sequence joins TRBV18 and TRBJ1-1; 9 bases match TRBD1. Germline CDR1 reads KGHSH; CDR2 reads LQKENI. The CDR3 is 16 amino acids. V was pared by 4 bases and J by 4 bases, with 10 bases of the junction left unmatched. The CDR3 loop is CASSRGTGQMSTEAFF. Here the CDR3 DNA reads TGTGCCAGCTCACGAGGGACAGGGCAGATGAGCACTGAAGCTTTCTTT. Using reference TRBV18 and TRBJ1-1 for the parts outside the CDR3, the full variable domain is NAGVMQNPRHLVRRRGQEARLRCSPMKGHSHVYWYRQLPEEGLKFMVYLQKENIIDESGMPKERFSAEFPKEGPSILRIQQVVRGDSAAYFCASSRGTGQMSTEAFFGQGTRLTVV.

This clone has only a few counts. The rearrangement links TRBV7-3 to TRBJ2-3; D is unclear. The CDR3 has 13 amino acids. V was clipped by 5 bases and J by 6 bases, with 12 bases between them. CDR1 SGHTA and CDR2 FQGTGA come from the germline V gene. The DNA of the CDR3 is TGTGCCAGCAGCCGACACCCGATGGATACGCAGTATTTT. The encoded protein is CASSRHPMDTQYF.

The CDR3 region has the DNA TGTGCCAGCGGGGGAGGCTCTGGGGCCAACGTCCTGACTTTC. Translated: CASGGGSGANVLTF. The J gene is TRBJ2-6, the V gene TRBV7-9; D may be TRBD2 (6 bases). Germline V lookup: CDR1 SEHNR, CDR2 FQNEAQ (reference sequence). The ends were cut back, 8 bases at V and 0 bases at J, with 8 bases in the middle. This CDR3 has 14 residues.

The V call is TRBV28, the J call TRBJ1-1; no clear D gene. The CDR3 sequence is 13 residues long. V dropped 7 bases and J dropped 0 bases, with 9 bases sitting between them. The germline CDR1 and CDR2 sequences are MDHEN and SYDVKM. CDR3 bases: TGTGCCAGCAACGGGGTGGTGAACACTGAAGCTTTCTTT. Translating gives CASNGVVNTEAFF. The full variable domain, rest sourced from reference TRBV28 and TRBJ1-1, is DVKVTQSSRYLVKRTGEKVFLECVQDMDHENMFWYRQDPGLGLRLIYFSYDVKMKEKGDIPEGYSVSREKKERFSLILESASTNQTSMYLCASNGVVNTEAFFGQGTRLTVV.

This chain links TRBV29-1 with TRBJ2-1; 7 bases align to TRBD1. The trim removed 4 bases at V and 7 bases at J, leaving 4 bases unmatched. This CDR3 spans 12 amino acids. CDR1 SQVTM and CDR2 ANQGSEA come from the germline V gene. Here the CDR3 reads CSVVRGKNEQFF. CDR3 DNA sequence: TGCAGCGTTGTCAGGGGGAAGAATGAGCAGTTCTTC.

The V call is TRBV28, the J call TRBJ2-3, with a possible D match to TRBD2 (5 bases). Trimming pared 8 bases from V and 0 bases from J, leaving 6 bases between. CDR1 and CDR2 (germline): MDHEN, SYDVKM. The CDR3 spans 12 residues. CDR3 nucleotide sequence: TGTGCCAGCTGCGGGAGCACAGATACGCAGTATTTT. This gives the protein CASCGSTDTQYF.

The V gene is TRBV19, the J gene TRBJ2-7, with D perhaps TRBD1 (5 bases). Germline values: CDR1 LNHDA, CDR2 SQIVND (reference sequence). CDR3 length: 15 residues. Trimming shortened V by 6 bases and J by 3 bases, and 18 bases separated the two germline ends. The DNA for the CDR3 is TGTGCCAGTAGAGGACGCGGACAAGGGAACTACGAGCAGTACTTC. Residues: CASRGRGQGNYEQYF.

The chain joins TRBV5-1 to TRBJ2-7; 8 nucleotides match TRBD2. The germline V gene encodes CDR1 SGHRS and CDR2 YFSETQ. Unmatched junction bases numbered 3, after V lost 4 bases and J lost 0 bases. The CDR3 extends over 14 amino acids. The CDR3 coding sequence is TGCGCCAGCAGCGAAGCGGGGGTCTCCTACGAGCAGTACTTC. Protein product: CASSEAGVSYEQYF. Variable domain in full (rest from reference TRBV5-1 and TRBJ2-7): KAGVTQTPRYLIKTRGQQVTLSCSPISGHRSVSWYQQTPGQGLQFLFEYFSETQRNKGNFPGRFSGRQFSNSRSEMNVSTLELGDSALYLCASSEAGVSYEQYFGPGTRLTVT.

This clone has just a few counts. V usage is TRBV6-5 and J usage is TRBJ2-1; D is ambiguous. Per the germline V gene, CDR1 is MNHEY and CDR2 is SVGAGI. CDR3 length equals 11 residues. The ends were cut back, 4 bases at V and 6 bases at J, with 4 bases in the middle. CDR3 sequence: CASSFLNEQFF. The CDR3 DNA is TGTGCCAGCAGTTTTCTCAATGAGCAGTTCTTC.

V gene TRBV5-1 combines with J gene TRBJ1-1; no reliable D call. Germline CDR1 SGHRS, CDR2 YFSETQ. The CDR3 is 13 amino acids. V was trimmed by 6 bases and J by 7 bases, leaving 16 bases between them. This CDR3 reads CASNLGIRGEAFF. Here the CDR3 DNA reads TGCGCCAGCAACTTAGGTATACGAGGTGAAGCTTTCTTT.

The chain has TRBV7-9 and TRBJ1-1; possibly TRBD1 for D (6 bases). V gave up 5 bases and J gave up 8 bases, with 12 bases separating them. The CDR3 consists of 12 residues. In germline, CDR1 is SEHNR, CDR2 FQNEAQ (reference sequence). The chain's CDR3 is CASSPGGGEAFF. The CDR3, as DNA: TGTGCCAGCAGCCCGGGGGGCGGGGAAGCTTTCTTT.

The chain joins TRBV7-9 to TRBJ1-1; 8 bases line up with TRBD1. V shed 4 bases, J shed 3 bases, and the junction held 4 bases outside the gene matches. Looked up from germline, CDR1 is SEHNR and CDR2 is FQNEAQ (reference sequence). The CDR3 is 14 amino acids. The CDR3 DNA reads TGTGCCAGCAGCTCCCCGGGACAGGACACTGAAGCTTTCTTT. Translation gives CASSSPGQDTEAFF.

This clone was detected once. The CDR3 spells CASSGSAGGRYEQFF. CDR3 in DNA: TGTGCCAGCAGTGGTTCGGCGGGGGGGCGCTATGAGCAGTTCTTC. The chain couples TRBV6-4 to TRBJ2-1; TRBD2 aligns across 9 bases. V shed 4 bases, J shed 8 bases, and the junction held 9 bases outside the gene matches. This CDR3 is built from 15 residues. Germline CDR1 is MRHNA and CDR2 is SNTAGT.

This chain joins TRBV6-1 and TRBJ2-7; D remains unclear. Germline assignment: CDR1 MNHNS and CDR2 SASEGT. The CDR3 loop spans 13 amino acids. V shed 6 bases and J shed 5 bases, with 14 bases lying between them. The CDR3 region has the DNA TGTGCCAGCAGACACAGAGATTCAAACGAGCAGTACTTC. Protein product: CASRHRDSNEQYF.

V is TRBV6-5 and J is TRBJ2-2, with D uncertain. V gave up 4 bases and J gave up 4 bases, with 4 bases separating them. The V gene's germline CDR1 is MNHEY and CDR2 SVGAGI. This CDR3 region has 12 residues. The CDR3 reads CASSFSTGELFF. CDR3 bases: TGTGCCAGCAGTTTTAGCACCGGGGAGCTGTTTTTT.

This clone was seen a few times. The chain carries TRBV18 and TRBJ1-1; 8 bases agree with TRBD1. The germline V gene encodes CDR1 KGHSH and CDR2 LQKENI. V lost 4 bases, J lost 4 bases, and 5 bases stayed unmatched. The CDR3 has 14 residues. The CDR3 sequence: CASSLDRGGTEAFF. The CDR3 nucleotides read TGTGCCAGCTCACTCGACAGGGGTGGCACTGAAGCTTTCTTT.

The rearrangement joins TRBV6-5 to TRBJ2-1; TRBD2 matches at 9 bases. This CDR3 contains 12 residues. V lost 6 bases, J lost 9 bases, and 3 bases stayed unmatched. CDR1 MNHEY and CDR2 SVGAGI come from the germline V gene. The DNA of the CDR3 is TGTGCCAGCAGGCCACTAGCGGGTGAGCAGTTCTTC. Translated: CASRPLAGEQFF.

The chain links TRBV27 to TRBJ2-7, with D perhaps matching TRBD1 (5 bases). The CDR3 is 16 amino acids. Germline V gene data show CDR1 as MNHEY and CDR2 as SMNVEV (reference sequence). V lost 2 bases, J lost 0 bases, and 14 bases lay in between. CDR3 loop: CASSLSLGASSYEQYF. The CDR3 DNA reads TGTGCCAGCAGTTTAAGCCTAGGGGCTAGCTCCTACGAGCAGTACTTC.

This clone was counted between two and nine times. The chain combines TRBV13 with TRBJ1-1; TRBD1 aligns across 8 bases. The J segment lost 6 bases and the V segment lost 2 bases, leaving 5 bases of the junction unmatched. CDR3 size: 14 residues. CDR1 is PRHDT, CDR2 FYEKMQ, per germline (reference sequence). The chain's CDR3 is CASSLLQGVPEAFF. The CDR3 nucleotides read TGTGCCAGCAGCTTACTACAGGGGGTCCCTGAAGCTTTCTTT.

This chain uses TRBV21-1 with TRBJ2-7; the table gives TRBD1 as D, unverified against the DNA. TRBV21-1 is a pseudogene. The CDR3 is 16 amino acids. The CDR3, as DNA: TGTGCCAGCAGCAAACGGGACAGGTGCCGACCCTACGAGCAGTACTTC. This codes for CASSKRDRCRPYEQYF.